One sample yielded the 19 T cell receptor beta chains listed below, sequenced in a study of T cell responses to AZD1222 COVID-19 vaccine. Data came from immunoSEQ multiplex PCR; TCRdb stores just in-frame clones and leaves some out. This sample carries 130,000 to 150,000 clones, 89% of them seen once, and the ten largest clones take approximately 1.8%. Sequenced here: peripheral blood, sampled 28 days after the second AZD1222 dose. Receptors originate from an adult who received the AZD1222 COVID-19 vaccine.

CDR3 sequence (DNA): TGTGCCAGCAGCGAAGGGATGGGGTACGAGCAGTACTTC. Its translation: CASSEGMGYEQYF. The V and J genes are TRBV9 and TRBJ2-7, with D hard to call. The germline V gene has CDR1 SGDLS and CDR2 YYNGEE. The CDR3 contains 13 residues. Trimming took 3 bases from V and 4 from J, leaving 11 bases between them.

V usage is TRBV6-2 or TRBV6-3 and J usage is TRBJ2-5; D is perhaps TRBD1 or TRBD2 (5 bases each). The germline V gene encodes CDR1 MNHEY and CDR2 SVGEGT. This CDR3 contains 14 residues. V gave up 2 bases and J gave up 5 bases, with 12 bases separating them. The CDR3 loop is CASSYGGVGETQYF. The CDR3 bases are TGTGCCAGCAGTTACGGGGGAGTCGGGGAGACCCAGTACTTC.

The rearrangement links TRBV18 to TRBJ1-1, with D maybe TRBD1 (5 bases). CDR1 and CDR2 from the germline V gene are KGHSH and LQKENI. Trimming removed 0 bases from V and 1 base from J, with 9 bases in between. The CDR3 spans 15 residues. In DNA, the CDR3 is TGTGCCAGCTCACCACCGCAGGGTTCGAACACTGAAGCTTTCTTT. This translates into CASSPPQGSNTEAFF.

For the CDR3, the DNA is TGTGCCAGCAGCTTTGGCCACGAGCAGTACTTC. Translation: CASSFGHEQYF. The rearrangement links TRBV7-9 to TRBJ2-7; D is undetermined. CDR1 and CDR2 from the germline V gene are SEHNR and FQNEAQ (reference sequence). The germline V and J ends were trimmed by 3 bases and 5 bases, with 5 bases remaining between them. The CDR3 runs 11 residues.

The V call is TRBV6-6, the J call TRBJ1-5; 9 bases line up with TRBD1. CDR1 MNHNY and CDR2 SVGAGI come from the germline V gene (reference sequence). The CDR3 totals 14 residues. Trimming cost V 7 bases and J 6 bases; bases outside gene matches: 7. The CDR3 DNA follows: TGTGCCAGCAACCCGACAGGGGGAGTTCAGCCCCAGCATTTT. It is translated as CASNPTGGVQPQHF.

In this sample, this clone turned up once. The chain recombines TRBV3-1 (or the pseudogene TRBV3-2) with TRBJ2-7; 11 nucleotides match TRBD2. Per the germline V gene, CDR1 is LGHDT and CDR2 is YNNKEL (reference sequence). V lost 1 base to trimming and J lost 3 bases; unmatched junction nucleotides: 2. This CDR3 region has 15 residues. The CDR3 region is CASSQATSGSYEQYF. The CDR3 DNA reads TGTGCCAGCAGCCAAGCCACTAGCGGGAGCTACGAGCAGTACTTC.

The chain recombines TRBV7-9 with TRBJ1-5; D may be TRBD1 (5 bases). Germline CDR1 SEHNR, CDR2 FQNEAQ (reference sequence). There are 13 residues in the CDR3. The V and J ends lost 2 bases and 5 bases respectively, with 7 bases between them. The CDR3 DNA reads as TGTGCCAGCAGCTTACAGGGAGATCAGCCCCAGCATTTT. This translates into CASSLQGDQPQHF.

J is TRBJ2-2 and V is TRBV11-2; D uncertain. The germline V gene has CDR1 SGHAT and CDR2 FQNNGV. CDR3 size: 14 residues. The V end was cut by 1 base, the J end by 1 base, with 4 bases between. The CDR3 coding sequence is TGTGCCAGCAGCTTAGTTCAGAACACCGGGGAGCTGTTTTTT. This translates into CASSLVQNTGELFF. Based on the CDR3 plus reference TRBV11-2 and TRBJ2-2, the full variable domain is EAGVAQSPRYKIIEKRQSVAFWCNPISGHATLYWYQQILGQGPKLLIQFQNNGVVDDSQLPKDRFSAERLKGVDSTLKIQPAKLEDSAVYLCASSLVQNTGELFFGEGSRLTVL.

This clone was recorded only once. This sequence joins TRBV11-1 and TRBJ1-1, with D hard to call. The CDR3 sequence is 14 residues long. Per germline, CDR1 SGHAT and CDR2 FQDESV (reference sequence). The ends were cut back, 1 base at V and 1 base at J, with 7 bases in the middle. The CDR3: CASSLEQKNTEAFF. Written as DNA, the CDR3 is TGTGCCAGCAGCTTAGAACAGAAGAACACTGAAGCTTTCTTT.

This chain uses TRBV12-1 with TRBJ2-7. TRBV12-1 is annotated as a pseudogene. The CDR3 length is 16 residues. In nucleotides, the CDR3 is TGTGCCAGCAGCTTAGGGGGAGGATCGAGCTCCTACGAGCAGTACTTC. It translates to CASSLGGGSSSYEQYF.

J is TRBJ2-1 and V is TRBV19, with 10 nucleotides matching TRBD2. Looked up from germline, CDR1 is LNHDA and CDR2 is SQIVND (reference sequence). The CDR3 covers 14 residues. The V gene end was trimmed by 6 bases and the J gene end by 6 bases; junction bases not matched to a gene: 5. CDR3 coding DNA: TGTGCCAGTAGCCAGCTAGCGGGGGTCAATGAGCAGTTCTTC. Protein sequence: CASSQLAGVNEQFF. Filled out from reference TRBV19 and TRBJ2-1, the complete variable domain reads DGGITQSPKYLFRKEGQNVTLSCEQNLNHDAMYWYRQDPGQGLRLIYYSQIVNDFQKGDIAEGYSVSREKKESFPLTVTSAQKNPTAFYLCASSQLAGVNEQFFGPGTRLTVL.

The chain recombines TRBV29-1 with TRBJ1-1, with 8 nucleotides matching TRBD1. V was clipped by 7 bases and J by 10 bases; unmatched bases: 8. CDR1 is SQVTM, CDR2 ANQGSEA, per germline. The CDR3 sequence is 11 residues long. The CDR3 bases are TGCAGCGCCGGGACAGGCCGAAGAGCTTTCTTT. It yields the protein CSAGTGRRAFF.

The V call is TRBV6-2 or TRBV6-3, the J call TRBJ2-6, with D possibly being TRBD2 (5 bases). From germline, CDR1 is MNHEY and CDR2 SVGEGT. V lost 1 base to trimming and J lost 0 bases, with 7 bases between them. The CDR3 consists of 16 residues. CDR3 coding DNA: TGTGCCAGCAGTTACTTTGGGAGCTCTGGGGCCAACGTCCTGACTTTC. As protein: CASSYFGSSGANVLTF.

The V and J genes are TRBV5-3 and TRBJ2-1; TRBD1 is a possible D gene (5 bases). TRBV5-3 is noted as an ORF with a role that remains uncertain. The CDR3 is made up of 14 amino acids. V was trimmed by 1 base and J by 5 bases, leaving 10 bases between them. CDR3 sequence reads: CARSLQGSDNEQFF. CDR3 coding DNA: TGTGCCAGAAGCTTGCAGGGTTCAGACAATGAGCAGTTCTTC.

The chain employs TRBV7-2 and TRBJ1-1; D not resolved. The CDR3 is 13 residues long. Per germline, CDR1 SGHTA and CDR2 FQGNSA. V shed 1 base and J shed 2 bases, with 5 bases lying between them. CDR3 in amino acids: CASSLGYNTEAFF. In DNA, the CDR3 is TGTGCCAGCAGCTTAGGGTACAACACTGAAGCTTTCTTT.

V and J are TRBV10-3 and TRBJ1-1; maybe TRBD1 (6 bases). Per the germline V gene, CDR1 is ENHRY and CDR2 is SYGVKD. The CDR3 consists of 15 residues. V lost 6 bases to trimming and J lost 0 bases, with 14 bases between them. CDR3 region: CAISGTTGLNTEAFF. CDR3 DNA: TGTGCCATCAGCGGAACGACAGGATTGAACACTGAAGCTTTCTTT.

V gene TRBV28 combines with J gene TRBJ2-7; no clear D gene. Germline CDR1 reads MDHEN; CDR2 reads SYDVKM. The CDR3 sequence is 11 residues long. Trimming removed 6 bases from V and 3 bases from J, with 6 bases in between. The CDR3 spells CASRTNYEQYF. DNA of the CDR3: TGTGCCAGCAGAACCAACTACGAGCAGTACTTC.

The chain combines TRBV18 with TRBJ1-1; no clear D. V was pared by 7 bases and J by 4 bases, with 19 bases between. The CDR3 length is 15 residues. Germline V CDR1 and CDR2: KGHSH, LQKENI. CDR3 sequence reads: CASFPGRASSTEAFF. The CDR3 DNA is TGTGCCAGCTTCCCCGGCAGAGCCTCTTCCACTGAAGCTTTCTTT.

This clone appeared once. The chain combines TRBV6-5 with TRBJ2-2; perhaps TRBD2 as D (6 bases). Between the trimmed V and J ends, which lost 5 bases and 6 bases, there was a span of 16 bases. In germline, CDR1 is MNHEY, CDR2 SVGAGI. CDR3 length: 15 residues. CDR3 nucleotide sequence: TGTGCCAGCAGTATCGGGACTGCAACGTCCGGGGAGCTGTTTTTT. It translates to CASSIGTATSGELFF.